This T cell receptor beta chain is drawn from a study of cytomegalovirus exposure and HLA in healthy donors. As for the study in general: Earlier results showed 117 million unique TCR beta sequences derived from roughly 200 million T cells. Study-wide results and limits: The sole available immune exposure information was CMV serostatus. Later analysis associated a missense DCLRE1C variant with TCR beta V- and J-gene trimming.

This clone showed up just a few times. What it binds is not known. V lost 4 bases and J lost 3; bases outside the gene matches: 7. The CDR3 totals 16 residues. Germline CDR1 and CDR2: SGHTA and FQGNSA. 60 Vbeta and 13 Jbeta primers were used in PCR. Authors' methods: Among the unique TCR beta chains that a later analysis counted, about 81 million in all, roughly 10 million were shared. The repertoire was sequenced with immunoSEQ multiplex PCR; TCRdb's copy has only in-frame clones and lacks some. V and J calls and clone size are given by that table; D and trimming were obtained from the DNA. The table has about 36,000 clones, roughly three quarters seen once.

The TCR was taken from a man aged 30-40 years in good health and CMV-seronegative. This chain links TRBV7-2 with TRBJ2-3; 10 bases fit TRBD2. The material sequenced was PBMCs. CDR3 protein: CASSSVSGGVTDTQYF. The CDR3 DNA reads as TGTGCCAGCAGCTCCGTGAGCGGGGGGGTGACAGATACGCAGTATTTT.